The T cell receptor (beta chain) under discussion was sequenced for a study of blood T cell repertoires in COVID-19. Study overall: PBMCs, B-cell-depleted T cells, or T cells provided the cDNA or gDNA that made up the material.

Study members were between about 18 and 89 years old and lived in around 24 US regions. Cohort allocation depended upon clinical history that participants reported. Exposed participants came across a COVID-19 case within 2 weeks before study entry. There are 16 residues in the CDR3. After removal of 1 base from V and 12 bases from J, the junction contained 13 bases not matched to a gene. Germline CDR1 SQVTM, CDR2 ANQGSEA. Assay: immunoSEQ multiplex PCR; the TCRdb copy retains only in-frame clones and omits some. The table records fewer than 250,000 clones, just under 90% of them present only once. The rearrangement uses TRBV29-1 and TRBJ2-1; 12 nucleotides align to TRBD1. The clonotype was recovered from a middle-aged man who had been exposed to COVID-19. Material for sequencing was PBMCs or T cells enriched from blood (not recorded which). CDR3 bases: TGCAGCGTTGAAGGTACACGAGGGACAGGGGGCATCGGGCAGTTCTTC. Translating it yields CSVEGTRGTGGIGQFF.